The TCR beta chain under discussion was sequenced for a study of T cell responses to AZD1222 COVID-19 vaccine. Whole-study findings and limits: Distributed over spike, vaccine-associated CD4 TCRs predominated at 160-218 and 743-854. No repertoire was sampled before or during the peak T cell response, only after it.

The repertoire was sequenced with immunoSEQ multiplex PCR; TCRdb's copy has only in-frame clones and lacks some. The sample consists of approximately 150,000 clones, approximately 86% of them appearing once. Notes on this clone: Its antigen is as yet unknown.

Germline CDR1 and CDR2: MNHEY and SMNVEV (reference sequence). The CDR3 sequence is 12 residues long. V shed 5 bases, J shed 9 bases, and the junction held 2 bases outside the gene matches. The chain employs TRBV27 and TRBJ2-1, with TRBD2 identical over 9 bases. This TCR was recovered from an adult who received the AZD1222 COVID-19 vaccine. The starting material was peripheral blood, obtained 28 days after the second AZD1222 dose. CDR3: CASSDSGGEQFF. The CDR3 DNA reads as TGTGCCAGCAGTGATAGCGGGGGTGAGCAGTTCTTC.